These 15 T cell receptor beta chains originate from one sample sequenced in a study of blood T cell repertoires in COVID-19. Profiling relied on immunoSEQ multiplex PCR, and the TCRdb table lists in-frame clones only, not all of them. The sample lists about 250,000 clones; around 88% were seen once. Sequenced: peripheral blood. These receptors came from a man of 80 years or more with acute or convalescent COVID-19.

The rearrangement joins TRBV11-2 to TRBJ2-3; no clear D gene. CDR1 and CDR2 from the germline V gene are SGHAT and FQNNGV. V lost 5 bases to trimming and J lost 6 bases, with 9 bases between them. CDR3 length: 12 amino acids. CDR3 in amino acids: CASSHQVDTQYF. The CDR3 nucleotides read TGTGCCAGCAGCCACCAGGTCGATACGCAGTATTTT.

V and J are TRBV18 and TRBJ1-1; a possible D gene is TRBD1 (5 bases). Trimming pared 1 base from V and 0 bases from J, leaving 12 bases between. Germline-derived CDR1 and CDR2 are KGHSH and LQKENI. The CDR3 totals 16 residues. CDR3 DNA: TGTGCCAGCTCACCACGACAGACCTCCATGAACACTGAAGCTTTCTTT. Translating gives CASSPRQTSMNTEAFF.

The rearrangement links TRBV29-1 to TRBJ2-5; D remains unclear. Germline CDR1 is SQVTM and CDR2 is ANQGSEA. The CDR3 runs 11 residues. Deletions cut 3 bases from V and 2 bases from J, with 4 bases between. CDR3 bases: TGCAGCGTTGACAGGCAAGAGACCCAGTACTTC. Translated, it gives CSVDRQETQYF.

The count of this clone is one. The chain has TRBV5-1 and TRBJ1-4; 7 bases are a match to TRBD1. This CDR3 is built from 14 residues. CDR1 is SGHRS, CDR2 YFSETQ, per germline. J was trimmed by 6 bases and V by 3 bases; bases with no gene match: 5. CDR3 loop: CASSSRQGDEKLFF. CDR3 nucleotides: TGCGCCAGCAGCTCAAGACAGGGTGATGAAAAACTGTTTTTT.

This sequence joins TRBV7-9 and TRBJ2-3; 12 bases match TRBD2. V gave up 4 bases and J gave up 5 bases; unmatched junction bases: 10. This CDR3 contains 17 residues. Per germline, CDR1 SEHNR and CDR2 FQNEAQ (reference sequence). The CDR3 is CASSSSGTSGLGDTQYF. In nucleotides, the CDR3 is TGTGCCAGCAGCTCTTCCGGGACTAGCGGGTTGGGAGATACGCAGTATTTT.

This chain joins TRBV19 and TRBJ2-7, with TRBD1 matching over 8 bases. This CDR3 contains 16 residues. Germline V gene lookup returns CDR1 LNHDA and CDR2 SQIVND (reference sequence). Trimming cost V 0 bases and J 3 bases; bases outside gene matches: 7. Here the CDR3 reads CASSIDTGQGFYEQYF. CDR3 DNA: TGTGCCAGTAGTATAGATACAGGACAGGGCTTCTACGAGCAGTACTTC.

In this sample, this clone turned up a few times. This chain uses TRBV7-9 with TRBJ1-2; tentatively, D is TRBD1 (5 bases). V lost 3 bases, J lost 2 bases, and 22 bases lay in between. There are 18 residues in the CDR3. Per the germline V gene, CDR1 is SEHNR and CDR2 is FQNEAQ (reference sequence). The DNA of the CDR3 is TGTGCCAGCAGCTTGGCCAGTCGAGGAGGGGAAAGGAACTATGGCTACACCTTC. Encoded protein: CASSLASRGGERNYGYTF.

This sequence joins TRBV5-1 and TRBJ2-3; TRBD2 is a possible D gene (6 bases). This CDR3 region has 15 residues. CDR1 is SGHRS and CDR2 is YFSETQ in the germline V gene. V was shortened by 2 bases and J by 0 bases, with 10 bases between the two germline ends. CDR3 bases: TGCGCCAGCAGCTTAAGCGGGTTGAGCACAGATACGCAGTATTTT. Translation gives CASSLSGLSTDTQYF.

The gene calls are TRBV5-1 and TRBJ2-7; 9 bases line up with TRBD1. The germline gives CDR1 SGHRS, CDR2 YFSETQ. With 2 bases clipped from V and 0 bases from J, the junction kept 9 bases outside the gene matches. This CDR3 spans 17 amino acids. CDR3 sequence reads: CASSLGSGQGLSYEQYF. The CDR3 DNA sequence: TGCGCCAGCAGCTTAGGGTCCGGACAGGGGCTCTCCTACGAGCAGTACTTC.

In its sample, this clone was seen a few times. V gene TRBV3-1 (or the pseudogene TRBV3-2) combines with J gene TRBJ1-1; D gene unclear. The ends were cut back, 2 bases at V and 1 base at J, with 8 bases in the middle. CDR1 is LGHDT, CDR2 YNNKEL, per germline (reference sequence). The CDR3 is made up of 14 amino acids. The CDR3 spells CASSQQAGNTEAFF. In nucleotides, the CDR3 is TGTGCCAGCAGCCAACAGGCGGGGAACACTGAAGCTTTCTTT.

The chain combines TRBV19 with TRBJ2-2, with D possibly TRBD1 on 5 matching bases. V lost 4 bases and J 6 bases, leaving 9 bases between the germline ends. Germline-derived CDR1 and CDR2 are LNHDA and SQIVND (reference sequence). The CDR3 is 13 amino acids. The CDR3 nucleotides read TGTGCCAGTAGTACAGGGCCCCCCGGGGAGCTGTTTTTT. Amino acids: CASSTGPPGELFF.

This clone was observed once. The CDR3 protein is CASSLGLSGGARETQYF. The CDR3, as DNA: TGTGCCAGCAGCTTAGGCCTTAGCGGGGGGGCTCGGGAGACCCAGTACTTC. This chain joins TRBV7-2 and TRBJ2-5; 11 bases match TRBD2. The CDR3 runs to 17 residues. Germline V gene lookup returns CDR1 SGHTA and CDR2 FQGNSA. The V and J ends lost 1 base and 5 bases, in that order; junction bases with no gene match: 9.

V and J are TRBV10-3 and TRBJ1-5; perhaps TRBD1 as D (6 bases). V lost 3 bases and J lost 0, with 12 bases in between. Per germline, CDR1 ENHRY and CDR2 SYGVKD. CDR3 length: 16 amino acids. CDR3 in DNA: TGTGCCATCAGTGAAGGGGGGGCCTATAGCAATCAGCCCCAGCATTTT. Encoded protein: CAISEGGAYSNQPQHF.

There are a few counts of this clone. The rearrangement uses TRBV7-2 and TRBJ1-6; 8 bases are shared with TRBD1. Germline V CDR1 and CDR2: SGHTA, FQGNSA. After removal of 4 bases from V and 8 bases from J, the junction contained 10 bases not matched to a gene. The CDR3 spans 16 residues. The CDR3 nucleotides are TGTGCCAGCAGCTCAACGGGGGGACAGGTTTATTCACCCCTCCACTTT. Amino acids: CASSSTGGQVYSPLHF.

This chain joins TRBV4-3 and TRBJ1-2; 8 bases are shared with TRBD1. The CDR3 runs 14 residues. V was pared by 2 bases and J by 7 bases, with 6 bases of the junction left unmatched. Germline-derived CDR1 and CDR2 are LGHNA and YSLEER. The CDR3 region is CASSQYGTGSGYTF. The CDR3, as DNA: TGCGCCAGCAGCCAATATGGGACAGGCAGTGGCTACACCTTC.